This T cell receptor (beta chain) was found in a study of control samples from healthy donors and cancer patients. The germline V gene encodes CDR1 KGHDR and CDR2 SFDVKD. This CDR3 is 16 amino acids long. Trimming removed 2 bases from V and 4 bases from J; junction bases left unmatched: 6. The data were produced by immunoSEQ multiplex PCR, yet TCRdb's version contains in-frame clones alone and is incomplete. This table holds some 130,000 clones, around 93% found once. The source material was blood. The source of this sequence is a woman in her forties or fifties in good health. The J gene is TRBJ1-4, the V gene TRBV24-1; TRBD1 agrees at 7 bases. CDR3 in amino acids: CATSDSRTGHNEKLFF. CDR3 DNA: TGTGCCACCAGTGATTCCCGGACAGGCCATAATGAAAAACTGTTTTTT.